These T cell receptor beta chains were read from a single sample in a study of T-cell reconstitution after alpha-beta-depleted transplantation in children. Each CDR3 protein gets one entry after TCRdb re-called the PCR reads with MiXCR. The table has around 420,000 distinct CDR3 sequences, roughly 16% seen once. Here the sequenced sample was PBMCs, mostly from graft donor cells, taken 360 days after TCRalphabeta/CD19-depleted stem cell transplant. These TCRs come from a boy in the first two years of life who had a stem cell transplant for Wiskott-Aldrich syndrome, so the T cells may come from the graft donor. Each CDR3 is given without its conserved first and last residue.

j_gene: TRBJ1-6
len: 8
v_gene: TRBV12-3/TRBV12-4
CDR3aa: ASALSPLH

j_gene: TRBJ1-1
len: 15
v_gene: TRBV7-2
CDR3aa: ASSPQGFIIKNTEAF

j_gene: TRBJ2-5
len: 14
v_gene: TRBV24-1
CDR3aa: ATSDPGTGPQETQY

j_gene: TRBJ2-2
len: 12
v_gene: TRBV6-5
CDR3aa: ASSYPDFTGELF

j_gene: TRBJ2-5
len: 13
v_gene: TRBV6-5
CDR3aa: ASSSPSGRQETQY

j_gene: TRBJ2-1
len: 11
v_gene: TRBV27
CDR3aa: ASTSLPHGEQF

j_gene: TRBJ1-5
len: 15
v_gene: TRBV12-3/TRBV12-4
CDR3aa: ASSLEGVINSNQPQH

j_gene: TRBJ2-1
len: 13
v_gene: TRBV11-1
CDR3aa: ASSLDRLSSNEQF

j_gene: TRBJ2-7
len: 14
v_gene: TRBV5-1
CDR3aa: ASSLGGTGPPYEQY

j_gene: TRBJ2-3
len: 16
v_gene: TRBV12-3/TRBV12-4
CDR3aa: ASSLALRTSGLTDTQY

j_gene: TRBJ2-3
len: 14
v_gene: TRBV5-1
CDR3aa: ASSPRTSGRSDTQY

j_gene: TRBJ2-2
len: 13
v_gene: TRBV28
CDR3aa: ASLGGAANTGELF

j_gene: TRBJ2-3
len: 14
v_gene: TRBV12-3/TRBV12-4
CDR3aa: ASSLVGRARRDTQY

j_gene: TRBJ2-3
len: 14
v_gene: TRBV4-1
CDR3aa: ASSQIFDIRTDTQY

j_gene: TRBJ2-6
len: 17
v_gene: TRBV4-2
CDR3aa: ASSQEGGTVTSGANVLT

j_gene: TRBJ1-1
len: 12
v_gene: TRBV20-1
CDR3aa: SAPPGQGRTEAF